This is a list of T cell receptor beta chains from one sample in a study of vaccination and CD4 T cells after COVID-19. TCRdb redid the calling of the PCR reads with MiXCR, one entry per CDR3 protein. The sample lists about 20,000 distinct CDR3 sequences; less than 50% were seen once. These receptors lack a known antigen. Material: CD4+ T cells from blood, cultured in vitro. The receptors come from a human donor who had recovered from COVID-19. CDR3s include the opening cysteine and the closing phenylalanine or tryptophan.

CDR3 protein	V gene
CASSSEAGGGPGELFF	TRBV7-2
CSAPGTSVSTDTQYF	TRBV20-1
CASSAGQGKNSPLHF	TRBV18
CATSDPGLGDTGELFF	TRBV24-1
CASRTLGGLDSPLHF	TRBV6-4
CAWSLRSKGPQHF	TRBV30
CSVREGRRNYGYTF	TRBV20-1
CASSQDRNTEAFF	TRBV14
CASSLGLPTDTQYF	TRBV5-1
CASSLLGFETGELFF	TRBV27
CASSLGGYYGYTF	TRBV6-1
CSVVFRGRQETQYF	TRBV29-1
CASGDSKVTDTQYF	TRBV6-2/TRBV6-3
CATSSALGQVSYEQYF	TRBV15
CAWSAAGDSPLHF	TRBV30
CASSPRLAGGKGTQYF	TRBV7-2
CASRPGTGRNEQFF	TRBV6-2/TRBV6-3
CASSLDEGAQETQYF	TRBV5-1
CASSIGEGANYGYTF	TRBV19
CASSQGFSGNTIYF	TRBV4-1
CASSDWTDGEQYF	TRBV2
CASSIIRQRNTGELFF	TRBV11-2
CASRLGANGEQFF	TRBV6-1
CASSPPLGNSGNTIYF	TRBV28
CAWSQQGTHEQYF	TRBV30
CASSQDGGYRELFF	TRBV4-1
CASTDSLIQPQHF	TRBV6-2/TRBV6-3
CASSRGAGDNNEQFF	TRBV7-8
CASSFEGGDGYTF	TRBV11-2
CASKYYNEQFF	TRBV6-1
CASSSMAEAEAFF	TRBV7-3
CASSILAGPYEQYF	TRBV19
CASSPLAGFTDTQYF	TRBV6-2/TRBV6-3
CASRHNRGAYGYTF	TRBV7-2
CASSLPFRLAGSYNEQFF	TRBV7-9
CASSFPSGQGTGYTF	TRBV28
CASSEPADQETQYF	TRBV6-1
CASSLGANYGYTF	TRBV5-4
CSAGLAGRGEQYF	TRBV20-1
CASRPRQGTSGEQYF	TRBV5-1
CAISSDTSGNTIYF	TRBV10-3
CASTLTPDRFNQPQHF	TRBV6-1
CASSGTTGGSANYGYTF	TRBV5-1
CASSIDSRQEAFF	TRBV5-1
CASSLRQNYGYTF	TRBV28
CASSSIAGGGTGELFF	TRBV5-4
CASSDGPPGFPAFF	TRBV10-1
CASSQVGVNTEAFF	TRBV4-2
CASSITGANQPQHF	TRBV28
CASSLTGSRGYTF	TRBV5-6
CASSLFPSGSGDTQYF	TRBV7-3
CAWSVLNEQFF	TRBV30
CAWSAFYTVAFF	TRBV30
CASSPRGQETQYF	TRBV27
CASRTGARQPQHF	TRBV6-1